Presented here are 9 T cell receptor beta chains from one specimen sequenced in a study of beta chain features in type 1 diabetes. The sequenced template was cDNA made from the entire isolated RNA. Here immunoSEQ multiplex PCR was the method, and the copy in TCRdb shows in-frame clones only, minus some. The sample includes almost 350,000 clones, 8% of them seen just once. Material: central memory CD4+ T cells from blood. All receptors derive from a woman aged 18-29 years in good health.

The V gene is TRBV5-8, the J gene TRBJ2-5; D unresolved. V was shortened by 6 bases and J by 1 base, with 13 bases between the two germline ends. CDR3 size: 14 residues. Germline values: CDR1 SGHTS, CDR2 YDEGEE. The CDR3 sequence is CASTQRRRQETQYF. The CDR3 DNA is TGTGCCAGCACCCAAAGGCGACGCCAAGAGACCCAGTACTTC.

The rearrangement links TRBV11-2 to TRBJ2-1; D perhaps matches TRBD2 (5 bases). The V gene lost 1 base and the J gene lost 6 bases, with 10 bases spanning the gap. This CDR3 is 14 amino acids long. Per the germline V gene, CDR1 is SGHAT and CDR2 is FQNNGV. The DNA of the CDR3 is TGTGCCAGCAGCTTAGTCACGGGGAGCAATGAGCAGTTCTTC. Amino acid sequence: CASSLVTGSNEQFF.

This chain joins TRBV4-2 and TRBJ2-7; weak D call: TRBD2 (6 bases). The CDR3 has 15 amino acids. Germline assignment: CDR1 LGHNA and CDR2 YNFKEQ. The V end was cut by 1 base, the J end by 0 bases, with 10 bases between. The CDR3 DNA reads as TGTGCCAGCAGCCAAGTGGCGGGAAACTCCTACGAGCAGTACTTC. This gives the protein CASSQVAGNSYEQYF.

V usage is TRBV4-3 and J usage is TRBJ2-7, with 14 bases that match TRBD2. The germline gives CDR1 LGHNA, CDR2 YSLEER. CDR3 length equals 16 residues. Germline trimming cut 1 base from V and 6 bases from J; bases unmatched to any gene: 5. The CDR3 nucleotides read TGCGCCAGCAGCCAAGGCTTGACTAGCGGGAGGGGCGAGCAGTACTTC. This sequence encodes CASSQGLTSGRGEQYF.

This clone appeared a few times. V and J are TRBV18 and TRBJ1-2; D gene unclear. CDR3 length equals 14 residues. Germline V gene sequence: CDR1 KGHSH, CDR2 LQKENI. V was cut by 0 bases and J by 1 base, with 6 bases left in between. CDR3 in amino acids: CASSPPLINYGYTF. The CDR3 coding sequence is TGTGCCAGCTCACCACCGTTGATTAACTATGGCTACACCTTC.

This clone came up a few times. The chain links TRBV29-1 to TRBJ2-5; the match to TRBD2 covers 9 bases. Germline loops: CDR1 SQVTM, CDR2 ANQGSEA. Trimming removed 6 bases from V and 4 bases from J; junction bases left unmatched: 12. CDR3 length: 15 amino acids. CDR3 nucleotide sequence: TGCAGCGTGACTAGATGGACTAGCGACGGAGAGACCCAGTACTTC. Translated, it gives CSVTRWTSDGETQYF.

In this sample, this clone turned up a few times. The chain carries TRBV28 and TRBJ2-5; weak D call: TRBD1 (6 bases). The CDR3 length is 14 residues. The V end was cut by 2 bases, the J end by 0 bases, with 7 bases between. Germline V CDR1 and CDR2: MDHEN, SYDVKM. CDR3 in amino acids: CASSLRGYQETQYF. DNA for the CDR3: TGTGCCAGCAGTTTAAGGGGGTACCAAGAGACCCAGTACTTC.

This clone was seen a handful of times. One junction end disagrees with the germline gene, perhaps due to a read error. The chain joins TRBV5-4 to TRBJ2-6, with 7 bases lining up with TRBD1. The CDR3 runs to 16 residues. Looked up from germline, CDR1 is SGHNT and CDR2 is YYREEE (reference sequence). CDR3 bases: TGCGCCAGCTCTGTGGCAGGGGGCTCTGGGGCCAACGTCCTGACTTTC. This encodes CASSVAGGSGANVLTF.

J is TRBJ2-3 and V is TRBV7-9; 9 positions agree with TRBD2. Trimming removed 4 bases from V and 4 bases from J; junction bases left unmatched: 3. Germline V CDR1 and CDR2: SEHNR, FQNEAQ (reference sequence). The CDR3 length is 14 residues. CDR3 sequence (DNA): TGTGCCAGCAGCTCGGGACTAGCCCCAGATACGCAGTATTTT. Its translation: CASSSGLAPDTQYF.